Listed here are 11 T cell receptor beta chains from one sample, sequenced in a study of cytomegalovirus exposure and HLA in healthy donors. The method was immunoSEQ multiplex PCR; TCRdb's version includes in-frame clones alone and lacks a portion of them. The repertoire holds about 240,000 clones, with about 83% as singletons. Sequences were obtained from PBMCs. The receptors originated from a man aged 18 to 29 in good health and CMV-seronegative.

This rearrangement joins TRBV5-1 to TRBJ1-3, with a weak D call TRBD1 (6 bases). CDR1 SGHRS and CDR2 YFSETQ come from the germline V gene. This CDR3 contains 13 residues. V gave up 5 bases and J gave up 7 bases, with 13 bases separating them. The CDR3 here is CASSDMGANTIYF. As DNA, the CDR3 is TGCGCCAGCAGTGACATGGGGGCCAACACCATATATTTT.

In its sample, this clone was seen once. The chain uses TRBV4-3 and TRBJ2-7; 7 bases are shared with TRBD2. The CDR3 spans 15 residues. Germline V gene sequence: CDR1 LGHNA, CDR2 YSLEER. V lost 0 bases to trimming and J lost 0 bases; unmatched junction nucleotides: 2. The CDR3 spells CASSQDPGGSYEQYF. In DNA form, the CDR3 reads TGCGCCAGCAGCCAAGATCCGGGGGGCTCCTACGAGCAGTACTTC.

This sequence joins TRBV10-2 and TRBJ1-6; 9 bases fit TRBD1. V shed 4 bases and J 8 bases; nucleotides not matched to a gene: 12. The CDR3 loop spans 17 amino acids. Germline V lookup: CDR1 WSHSY, CDR2 SAAADI. CDR3 bases: TGCGCCAGCAGTGGGAGCTCCAGGGGGACAGGGCATTCACCCCTCCACTTT. Its protein is CASSGSSRGTGHSPLHF.

V gene TRBV18 combines with J gene TRBJ1-5; TRBD1 might be the D (5 bases). The germline gives CDR1 KGHSH, CDR2 LQKENI. V was cut by 1 base and J by 0 bases, with 10 bases left in between. The CDR3 runs 16 residues. The CDR3 coding sequence is TGTGCCAGCTCACCACAGGCAGGGCATAGCAATCAGCCCCAGCATTTT. It is translated as CASSPQAGHSNQPQHF.

This sequence joins TRBV5-4 and TRBJ2-7; 7 positions agree with TRBD2. Looked up from germline, CDR1 is SGHNT and CDR2 is YYREEE (reference sequence). This CDR3 has 14 amino acids. V was clipped by 1 base and J by 4 bases; unmatched bases: 5. The CDR3 bases are TGTGCCAGCAGCTTGAGTGGCGGGAGTTACGAGCAGTACTTC. It specifies CASSLSGGSYEQYF.

The chain uses TRBV7-9 and TRBJ2-1; TRBD2 matches 8 bases. The germline V gene has CDR1 SEHNR and CDR2 FQNEAQ (reference sequence). V shed 5 bases and J 6 bases; nucleotides not matched to a gene: 6. The CDR3 is 14 amino acids. For the CDR3, the DNA is TGTGCCAGCAGCCGGGAAGCGGGAGCCAATGAGCAGTTCTTC. It translates to CASSREAGANEQFF.

The chain joins TRBV21-1 to TRBJ2-7; the listed D gene, TRBD2, was not tested against the DNA. TRBV21-1 is reported as a pseudogene. The length of the CDR3 is 15 residues. The CDR3 sequence is CASSKLGSGRYEQYF. The CDR3 DNA sequence: TGTGCCAGCAGCAAACTAGGGTCGGGAAGGTACGAGCAGTACTTC.

This clone has only one observation. The chain couples TRBV6-4 to TRBJ1-4, with TRBD1 identical over 9 bases. This CDR3 region has 19 residues. Germline CDR1 reads MRHNA; CDR2 reads SNTAGT. Trimming at V came to 6 bases and at J to 1 base, leaving 15 bases not matched to a gene. The DNA of the CDR3 is TGTGCCAGCAGGTCACCGGGACAGGGTCAGAATGAAACTAATGAAAAACTGTTTTTT. This gives the protein CASRSPGQGQNETNEKLFF.

In its sample, this clone was seen once. The chain couples TRBV11-2 to TRBJ2-7; 8 bases align to TRBD2. J gave up 1 base and V 4 bases, and 6 bases lay outside the gene matches. This CDR3 comprises 15 residues. Per germline, CDR1 SGHAT and CDR2 FQNNGV. CDR3 in DNA: TGTGCCAGCAGCTGGGCGGGACTAGGGTCCTACGAGCAGTACTTC. Residues: CASSWAGLGSYEQYF.

The J gene is TRBJ2-1, the V gene TRBV2, with 8 positions matching TRBD2. The CDR3 consists of 15 residues. Unmatched junction bases numbered 12, after V lost 7 bases and J lost 7 bases. Germline loops: CDR1 SNHLY, CDR2 FYNNEI. In DNA form, the CDR3 reads TGTGCCAGCACTTGGCGGCTAGCGGGTAGTAATGAGCAGTTCTTC. Translating it yields CASTWRLAGSNEQFF. The complete variable domain, with remaining parts taken from reference TRBV2 and TRBJ2-1, reads EPEVTQTPSHQVTQMGQEVILRCVPISNHLYFYWYRQILGQKVEFLVSFYNNEISEKSEIFDDQFSVERPDGSNFTLKIRSTKLEDSAMYFCASTWRLAGSNEQFFGPGTRLTVL.

This rearrangement joins TRBV30 to TRBJ2-3; possible D gene TRBD2, 6 bases. The germline V and J ends were trimmed by 4 bases and 4 bases, with 18 bases remaining between them. The CDR3 spans 15 residues. Germline V gene data show CDR1 as GTSNPN and CDR2 as SVGIG (reference sequence). CDR3 region: CAWMRTGGGSDTQYF. In DNA, the CDR3 is TGTGCCTGGATGCGAACAGGTGGAGGGTCAGATACGCAGTATTTT.